A selection of T cell receptor beta chains follows, all from one sample in a study of blood T cell repertoires in COVID-19. Generated by immunoSEQ multiplex PCR, the TCRdb table keeps only in-frame clones and is missing some. The data show under 95,000 clones, with 87% seen just once and around 5.8% held by the top ten. Source material: peripheral blood. Receptors originate from a woman in her forties or fifties with acute or convalescent COVID-19. Each CDR3 is given with its conserved first and last residue. Each record gives: CDR3 length, J gene, D gene, V gene, clone size, CDR3 DNA, CDR3 protein. A D gene is named only where the DNA matches it firmly. Size is stated for part of the rows, as once, few or many counts, or as a class when the clone is expanded.

length: 16; J: TRBJ2-3; D: -; V: TRBV7-9; size: -; DNA: TGTGCCAGCAGCTTACTCCCGGTCCGAGGGCTAGGTACGCAGTATTTT; CDR3: CASSLLPVRGLGTQYF
length: 15; J: TRBJ2-5; D: -; V: TRBV28; size: -; DNA: TGTGCCAGCAGTCACACCCTTGGGGCAGGAGAGACCCAGTACTTC; CDR3: CASSHTLGAGETQYF
length: 14; J: TRBJ2-7; D: -; V: TRBV15; size: once; DNA: TGTGCCACCAGCAGAGAAGGGGTTGCCTACGAGCAGTACTTC; CDR3: CATSREGVAYEQYF
length: 15; J: TRBJ2-3; D: -; V: TRBV5-1; size: -; DNA: TGCGCCAGCAGCTTAGAGGGTTACGGCACAGATACGCAGTATTTT; CDR3: CASSLEGYGTDTQYF
length: 14; J: TRBJ2-7; D: -; V: TRBV9; size: -; DNA: TGTGCCAGCAGCGTATGGGCAGGCCCCTACGAGCAGTACTTC; CDR3: CASSVWAGPYEQYF
length: 15; J: TRBJ1-5; D: -; V: TRBV6-2/TRBV6-3; size: -; DNA: TGTGCCAGCAGTTACCGAACGGGGGTCAATCAGCCCCAGCATTTT; CDR3: CASSYRTGVNQPQHF
length: 15; J: TRBJ1-4; D: -; V: TRBV6-6; size: -; DNA: TGTGCCAGCAGTTACCAGGACGGGGGAGATGAAAAACTGTTTTTT; CDR3: CASSYQDGGDEKLFF
length: 14; J: TRBJ1-1; D: -; V: TRBV3-1/TRBV3-2; size: -; DNA: TGTGCCAGCAGCCCCCTATCCGGGAACACTGAAGCTTTCTTT; CDR3: CASSPLSGNTEAFF
length: 14; J: TRBJ1-4; D: TRBD1; V: TRBV6-5; size: few; DNA: TGTGCCAGCAGTCACCGGGACAGGAATGAAAAACTGTTTTTT; CDR3: CASSHRDRNEKLFF
length: 13; J: TRBJ1-1; D: -; V: TRBV3-1/TRBV3-2; size: -; DNA: TGTGCCAGCTCAGGGTTTGGGAACACTGAAGCTTTCTTT; CDR3: CASSGFGNTEAFF
length: 16; J: TRBJ1-4; D: -; V: TRBV15; size: -; DNA: TGTGCCACCAGCAGATGGAAAGGGGCAACTAATGAAAAACTGTTTTTT; CDR3: CATSRWKGATNEKLFF
length: 19; J: TRBJ2-6; D: TRBD2; V: TRBV6-2/TRBV6-3; size: -; DNA: TGTGCCAGCAGTTACCCGAATAGCGGGAGGGCCACTGGGGCCAACGTCCTGACTTTC; CDR3: CASSYPNSGRATGANVLTF
length: 12; J: TRBJ1-1; D: -; V: TRBV9; size: -; DNA: TGTGCCAGCAGCCCCTGGGAGACTGAAGCTTTCTTT; CDR3: CASSPWETEAFF
length: 17; J: TRBJ2-6; D: -; V: TRBV19; size: -; DNA: TGTGCCAGTAGGCCATTGGCAGGTAACTCTGGGGCCAACGTCCTGACTTTC; CDR3: CASRPLAGNSGANVLTF
length: 16; J: TRBJ2-3; D: -; V: TRBV5-1; size: -; DNA: TGCGCCAGCAGCCGGGGGGCGGGAGACCGAGCAGATACGCAGTATTTT; CDR3: CASSRGAGDRADTQYF
length: 15; J: TRBJ1-2; D: -; V: TRBV6-4; size: -; DNA: TGTGCCAGCAGTGACTCGGCAGGCTACGGGAATGGCTACACCTTC; CDR3: CASSDSAGYGNGYTF
length: 15; J: TRBJ1-1; D: -; V: TRBV9; size: -; DNA: TGTGCCAGCGCTGTTTACGGGGGAGACAACACTGAAGCTTTCTTT; CDR3: CASAVYGGDNTEAFF
length: 15; J: TRBJ1-6; D: TRBD1; V: TRBV19; size: -; DNA: TGTGCCAGTACCCAGGGGACAGGTCTTTATTCACCCCTCCACTTT; CDR3: CASTQGTGLYSPLHF
length: 15; J: TRBJ1-4; D: TRBD1; V: TRBV2; size: once; DNA: TGTGCCAGCAGGGACACAGGGGGCTTTTGGGAAAAACTGTTTTTT; CDR3: CASRDTGGFWEKLFF
length: 15; J: TRBJ1-6; D: -; V: TRBV9; size: many; DNA: TGTGCCAGCAGCGGAGACAGGTTCGGGAATTCACCCCTCCACTTT; CDR3: CASSGDRFGNSPLHF
length: 15; J: TRBJ2-6; D: -; V: TRBV6-5; size: once; DNA: TGTGCCAGCAGTTACGGGCAATCTGGGGCCAACGTCCTGACTTTC; CDR3: CASSYGQSGANVLTF
length: 15; J: TRBJ1-5; D: TRBD1; V: TRBV5-1; size: -; DNA: TGCGCCAGCAGCTTGGGGCAGGGGGCCAATCAGCCCCAGCATTTT; CDR3: CASSLGQGANQPQHF
length: 17; J: TRBJ1-3; D: -; V: TRBV18; size: -; DNA: TGTGCCAGCTCACCATACACAGATCTTCCCTCTGGAAACACCATATATTTT; CDR3: CASSPYTDLPSGNTIYF
length: 14; J: TRBJ1-3; D: -; V: TRBV3-1/TRBV3-2; size: -; DNA: TGTGCCAGCAGCTTAGCAAGCTCTGGAAACACCATATATTTT; CDR3: CASSLASSGNTIYF
length: 16; J: TRBJ1-2; D: TRBD1; V: TRBV24-1; size: -; DNA: TGTGCCACCAGTGAGTGGACAGGGACTATGAACTATGGCTACACCTTC; CDR3: CATSEWTGTMNYGYTF
length: 18; J: TRBJ1-6; D: TRBD1; V: TRBV5-4; size: -; DNA: TGTGCCAGCAGCACCGGGACAGGTAGAAGCTCCTATAATTCACCCCTCCACTTT; CDR3: CASSTGTGRSSYNSPLHF
length: 16; J: TRBJ1-5; D: -; V: TRBV20-1; size: -; DNA: TGCAGTGCTAGTGATTCAGCCGGGACACACAATCAGCCCCAGCATTTT; CDR3: CSASDSAGTHNQPQHF
length: 16; J: TRBJ1-6; D: -; V: TRBV27; size: -; DNA: TGTGCCAGCAGTTTATTCGGCCAGGGGTATAATTCACCCCTCCACTTT; CDR3: CASSLFGQGYNSPLHF
length: 12; J: TRBJ1-1; D: -; V: TRBV12-3/TRBV12-4; size: -; DNA: TGTGCCAGTGTTTTTGGTCCGGCTGAAGCTTTCTTT; CDR3: CASVFGPAEAFF
length: 15; J: TRBJ1-2; D: TRBD1; V: TRBV9; size: few; DNA: TGTGCCAGCAGCACGACAGGGGGCTATGGCTATGGCTACACCTTC; CDR3: CASSTTGGYGYGYTF